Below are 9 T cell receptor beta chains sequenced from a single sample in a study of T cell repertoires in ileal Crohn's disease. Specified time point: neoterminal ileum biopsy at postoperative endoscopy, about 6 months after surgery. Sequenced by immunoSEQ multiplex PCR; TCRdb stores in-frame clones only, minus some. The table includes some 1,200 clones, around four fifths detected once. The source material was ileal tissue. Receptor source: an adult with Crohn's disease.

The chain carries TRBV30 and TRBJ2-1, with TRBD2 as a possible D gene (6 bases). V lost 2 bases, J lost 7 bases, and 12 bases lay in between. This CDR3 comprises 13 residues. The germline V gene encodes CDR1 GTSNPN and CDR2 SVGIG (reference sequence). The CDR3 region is CAWSLGGGNEQFF. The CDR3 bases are TGTGCCTGGAGTTTGGGGGGTGGGAATGAGCAGTTCTTC.

The CDR3 DNA reads as TGTGCCAGCAGTGGGTGGGGGGTGAGGACTGAAGCTTTCTTT. Translating it yields CASSGWGVRTEAFF. The chain is built from TRBV6-1 and TRBJ1-1, with D perhaps matching TRBD1 (5 bases). The CDR3 runs to 14 residues. Germline V gives CDR1 MNHNS, CDR2 SASEGT. V was trimmed by 4 bases and J by 5 bases, leaving 14 bases between them.

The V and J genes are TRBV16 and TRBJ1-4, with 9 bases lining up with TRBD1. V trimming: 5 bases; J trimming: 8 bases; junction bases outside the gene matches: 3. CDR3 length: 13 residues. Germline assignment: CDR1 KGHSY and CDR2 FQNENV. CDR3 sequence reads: CASSAGTGEKLFF. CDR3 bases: TGTGCCAGCAGCGCCGGGACAGGGGAAAAACTGTTTTTT. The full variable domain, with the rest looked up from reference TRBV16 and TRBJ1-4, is GEEVAQTPKHLVRGEGQKAKLYCAPIKGHSYVFWYQQVLKNEFKFLISFQNENVFDETGMPKERFSAKCLPNSPCSLEIQATKLEDSAVYFCASSAGTGEKLFFGSGTQLSVL.

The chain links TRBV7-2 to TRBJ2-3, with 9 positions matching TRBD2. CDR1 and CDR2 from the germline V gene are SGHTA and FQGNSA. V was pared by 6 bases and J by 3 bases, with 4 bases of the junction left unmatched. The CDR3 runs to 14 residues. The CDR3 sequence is CASSFSGGTDTQYF. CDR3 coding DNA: TGTGCCAGCAGTTTTAGCGGGGGAACAGATACGCAGTATTTT.

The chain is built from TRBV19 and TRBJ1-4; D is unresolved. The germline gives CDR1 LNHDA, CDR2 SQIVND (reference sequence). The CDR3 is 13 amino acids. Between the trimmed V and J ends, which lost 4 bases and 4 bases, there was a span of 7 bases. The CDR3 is CASSTTNNEKLFF. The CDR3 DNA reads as TGTGCCAGTAGTACGACTAATAATGAAAAACTGTTTTTT.

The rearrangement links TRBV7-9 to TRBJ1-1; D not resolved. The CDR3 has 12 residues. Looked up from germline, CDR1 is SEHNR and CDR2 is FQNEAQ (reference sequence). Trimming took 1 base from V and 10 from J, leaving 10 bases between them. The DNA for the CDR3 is TGTGCCAGCAGCTTAGGAGGCCCTGGAGCTTTCTTT. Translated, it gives CASSLGGPGAFF.

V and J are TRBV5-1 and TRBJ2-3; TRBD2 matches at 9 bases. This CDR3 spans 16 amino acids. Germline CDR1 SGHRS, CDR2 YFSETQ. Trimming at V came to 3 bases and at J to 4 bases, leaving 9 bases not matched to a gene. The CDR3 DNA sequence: TGCGCCAGCAGCTCTGATAGCGGGGGAAGGGCAGATACGCAGTATTTT. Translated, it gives CASSSDSGGRADTQYF.

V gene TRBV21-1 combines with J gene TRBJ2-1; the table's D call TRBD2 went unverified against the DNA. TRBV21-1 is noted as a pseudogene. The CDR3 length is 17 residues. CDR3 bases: TGTGCCAGCAGCAAAGGGGCTAGCGGGGCCAACTACAATGAGCAGTTCTTC. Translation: CASSKGASGANYNEQFF.

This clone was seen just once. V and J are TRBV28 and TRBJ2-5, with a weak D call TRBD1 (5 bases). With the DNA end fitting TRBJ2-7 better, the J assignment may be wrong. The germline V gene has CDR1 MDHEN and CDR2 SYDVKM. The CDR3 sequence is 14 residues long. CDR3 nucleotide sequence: TGTGCCAGCAGAGCAGGGATCTTTTCCTACGAGCAGTACTTC. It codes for CASRAGIFSYEQYF.